This record looks at one T cell receptor beta chain sequence and its context. This clone was picked up one time. Its antigen is currently not known. No quality values exist for individual bases; no much larger clone is one base distant. To prepare the library, the immunoSEQ multiplex PCR assay was applied. Rearranged TCR beta chain sequences were amplified using the hsTCRB Kit according to the manufacturer's protocol. Sequencing of TCRB libraries was carried out on an Illumina MiSeq. Per the authors' processing: Demultiplexing, trimming and gene mapping were performed with the kit vendor's proprietary platform. TCRdb re-hosts the immuneACCESS table, in-frame sequences only. Its copies lack some clones; in the studies checked, an unresolved V gene accounts for under half of them, and the cause for the rest is not known. V and J calls plus clone size are reproduced from that table; the DNA served to infer D and trimming. The sample table lists under 45,000 clones, approximately 88% of them with a count of one. The ten biggest clones cover 2% to 2.5% of the sample.

This specimen comes from a study of a mutant IDH1 vaccine in newly diagnosed glioma (dated by TCRdb to the early 2020s). Study-wide context: Eight vaccinations were administered to patients in weeks 1, 3, 5, 7, 11, 15, 19 and 23, corresponding to visits V03 through V10. Vaccination was initiated 4-6 weeks after radiotherapy alone, or concurrently with temozolomide cycles in the chemotherapy-containing groups. Of the 25 to 40 treated patients, 62.5% were male and around 40% were female, and the mean age was around 40 years. Before enrollment, patients had received standard therapy of radiotherapy alone, temozolomide alone, or radiochemotherapy with temozolomide; most received the combination. Peripheral blood was collected at six visits: V03 (baseline), V05, V07, V10, V12 and V13. For exploratory analyses, longitudinal TCRB deep sequencing was carried out in about 25 treated patients wherever samples were available. Points the paper makes about the study in general: Across multiple MHC alleles, vaccine-induced immune responses were seen in approximately 93% of patients. Availability determined which PBMC samples were chosen for TCRB deep sequencing. Pseudoprogression seemed to be unrelated to changes in the top peripheral T cell clonotypes found by TCRB sequencing. The authors stated that sample limitations prevented analyses of patient blood samples from being reproduced.

The CDR3, from cysteine to phenylalanine, totals 15 residues. Only CDR3 DNA is held: 45 bases, read in frame from base 1. Unmatched junction bases come to 10, with V trimmed by 5 bases and J by 5 bases. The germline V gene (reference sequence) sets CDR1 to SEHNR and CDR2 to FQNEAQ. This sample's time point label indicates: week 23, last vaccination. Each vaccine dose, consisting of 300 ug of a 20-mer mutant IDH1 peptide in Montanide, was administered subcutaneously with topical imiquimod. All donors had newly diagnosed IDH1-mutant astrocytomas of WHO grade 3 or 4 that showed loss of nuclear ATRX. The samples were drawn from NOA16, a multicentre, single-arm, open-label phase I trial in Germany that tested a mutant IDH1 peptide vaccine in humans for the first time. Genomic DNA for TCRB sequencing was extracted from EDTA blood using the DNeasy Blood and Tissue Kit.

Sequences were derived from PBMCs, sampled from a glioma patient whose treatment included an IDH1 peptide vaccine. The chain was built from TRBV7-9 and TRBJ2-7; the junction holds 9 bases that match TRBD2. The origin of this receptor is a woman between 18 and 29 years old with glioma. Some clones in this sample may be carry-over from other donors' samples. The bases read TGTGCCAGCAGCGCGTCACTAGCGGGCGGGGACGAGCAGTACTTC. The resulting protein is CASSASLAGGDEQYF.